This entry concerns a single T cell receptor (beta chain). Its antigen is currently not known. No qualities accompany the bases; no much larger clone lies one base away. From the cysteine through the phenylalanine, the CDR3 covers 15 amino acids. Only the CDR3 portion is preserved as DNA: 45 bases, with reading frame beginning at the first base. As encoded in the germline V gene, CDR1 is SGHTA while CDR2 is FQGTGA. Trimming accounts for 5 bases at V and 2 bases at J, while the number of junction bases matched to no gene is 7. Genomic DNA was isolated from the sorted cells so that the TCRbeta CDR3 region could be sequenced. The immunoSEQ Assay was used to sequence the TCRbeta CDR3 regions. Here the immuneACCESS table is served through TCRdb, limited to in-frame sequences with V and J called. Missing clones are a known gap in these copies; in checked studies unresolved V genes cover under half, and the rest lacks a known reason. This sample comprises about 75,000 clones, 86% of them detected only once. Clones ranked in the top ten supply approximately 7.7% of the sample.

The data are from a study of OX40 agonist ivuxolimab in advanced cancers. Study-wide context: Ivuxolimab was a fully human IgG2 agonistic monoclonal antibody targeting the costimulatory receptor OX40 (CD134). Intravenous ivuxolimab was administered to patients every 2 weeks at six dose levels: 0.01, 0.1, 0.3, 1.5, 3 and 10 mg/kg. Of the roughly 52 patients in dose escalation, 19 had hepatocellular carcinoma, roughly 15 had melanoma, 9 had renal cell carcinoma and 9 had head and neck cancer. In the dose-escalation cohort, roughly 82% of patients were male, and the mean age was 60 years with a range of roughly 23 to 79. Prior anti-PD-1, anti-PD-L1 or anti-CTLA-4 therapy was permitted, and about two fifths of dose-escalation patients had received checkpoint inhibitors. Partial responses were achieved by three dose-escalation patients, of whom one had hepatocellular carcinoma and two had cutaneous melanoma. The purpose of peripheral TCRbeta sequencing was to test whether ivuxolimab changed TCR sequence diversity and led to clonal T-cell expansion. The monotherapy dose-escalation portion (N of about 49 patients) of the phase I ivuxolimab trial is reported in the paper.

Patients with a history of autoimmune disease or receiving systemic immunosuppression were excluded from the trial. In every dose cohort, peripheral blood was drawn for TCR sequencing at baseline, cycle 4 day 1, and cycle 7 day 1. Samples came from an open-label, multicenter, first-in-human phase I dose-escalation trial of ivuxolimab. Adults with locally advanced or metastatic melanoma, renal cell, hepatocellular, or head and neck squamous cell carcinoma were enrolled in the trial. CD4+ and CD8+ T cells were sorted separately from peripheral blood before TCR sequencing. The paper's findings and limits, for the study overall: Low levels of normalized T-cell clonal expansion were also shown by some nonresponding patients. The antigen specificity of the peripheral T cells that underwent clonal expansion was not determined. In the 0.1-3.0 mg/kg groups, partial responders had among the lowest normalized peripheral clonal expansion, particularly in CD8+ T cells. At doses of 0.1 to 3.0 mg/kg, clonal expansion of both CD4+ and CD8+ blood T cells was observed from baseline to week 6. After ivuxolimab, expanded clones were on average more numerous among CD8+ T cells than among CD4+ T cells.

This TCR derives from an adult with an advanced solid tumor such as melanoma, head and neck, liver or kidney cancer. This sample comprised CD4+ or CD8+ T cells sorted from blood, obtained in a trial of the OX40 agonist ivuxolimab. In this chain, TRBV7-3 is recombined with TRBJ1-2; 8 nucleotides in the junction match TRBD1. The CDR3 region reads CASSATGGTNYGYTF. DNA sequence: TGTGCCAGCAGCGCCACAGGGGGGACAAACTATGGCTACACCTTC.